This TCR beta chain was sequenced in a study of blood T cell repertoires in COVID-19. Across the study: Italy, Spain and the United States were the sources of the convalescent and acute COVID-19 samples. PBMCs, B-cell-depleted T cells, or T cells provided the cDNA or gDNA that made up the material.

Trimming left V 4 bases short and J 1 base short, with 5 bases between. CDR3 length equals 13 residues. Germline CDR1 is LGHDT and CDR2 is YNNKEL (reference sequence). Original analysis: Using reference gene primer amplification, nucleated cell counts were estimated. Generated by immunoSEQ multiplex PCR, the TCRdb table keeps only in-frame clones and is missing some. V and J calls and clone size come straight from that table; D and trimming were deduced from the DNA. This table holds roughly 180,000 clones, roughly four fifths found once. The chain has TRBV3-1 (or the pseudogene TRBV3-2) and TRBJ2-1; no definite D call. Sequencing was done on a sample of peripheral blood. This clonotype was sampled from a human donor in a cohort sampled during active COVID-19. As DNA, the CDR3 is TGTGCCAGCAGCCCGTTATCCTACAATGAGCAGTTCTTC. Residues: CASSPLSYNEQFF.